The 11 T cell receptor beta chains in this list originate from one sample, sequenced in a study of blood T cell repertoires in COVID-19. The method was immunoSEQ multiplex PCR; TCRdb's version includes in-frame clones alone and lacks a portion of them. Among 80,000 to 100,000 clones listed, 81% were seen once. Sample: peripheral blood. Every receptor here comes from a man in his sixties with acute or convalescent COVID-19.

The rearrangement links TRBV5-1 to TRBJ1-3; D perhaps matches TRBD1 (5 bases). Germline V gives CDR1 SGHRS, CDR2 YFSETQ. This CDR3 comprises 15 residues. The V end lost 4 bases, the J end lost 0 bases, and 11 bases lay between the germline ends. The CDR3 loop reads CASSGGAVSGNTIYF. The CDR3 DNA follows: TGCGCCAGCAGCGGCGGGGCAGTCTCTGGAAACACCATATATTTT. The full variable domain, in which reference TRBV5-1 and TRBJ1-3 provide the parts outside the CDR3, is KAGVTQTPRYLIKTRGQQVTLSCSPISGHRSVSWYQQTPGQGLQFLFEYFSETQRNKGNFPGRFSGRQFSNSRSEMNVSTLELGDSALYLCASSGGAVSGNTIYFGEGSWLTVV.

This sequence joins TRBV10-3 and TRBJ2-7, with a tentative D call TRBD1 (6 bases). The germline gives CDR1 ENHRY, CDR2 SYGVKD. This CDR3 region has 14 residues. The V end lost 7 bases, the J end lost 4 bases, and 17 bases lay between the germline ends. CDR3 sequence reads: CAINQQGSLYEQYF. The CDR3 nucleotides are TGTGCCATCAACCAACAGGGATCCCTATACGAGCAGTACTTC.

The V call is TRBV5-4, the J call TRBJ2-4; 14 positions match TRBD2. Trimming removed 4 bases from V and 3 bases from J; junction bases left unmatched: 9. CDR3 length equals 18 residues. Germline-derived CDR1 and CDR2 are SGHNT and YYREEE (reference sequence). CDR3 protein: CASSPQTSGRGDKNIQYF. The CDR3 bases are TGTGCCAGCAGCCCCCAGACTAGCGGGAGGGGGGACAAAAACATTCAGTACTTC.

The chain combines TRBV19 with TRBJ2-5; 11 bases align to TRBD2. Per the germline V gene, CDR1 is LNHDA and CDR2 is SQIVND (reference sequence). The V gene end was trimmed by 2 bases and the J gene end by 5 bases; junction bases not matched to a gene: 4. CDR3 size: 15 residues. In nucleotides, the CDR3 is TGTGCCAGTAGTATATCTAGCGGGAGGTGGGAGACCCAGTACTTC. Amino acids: CASSISSGRWETQYF.

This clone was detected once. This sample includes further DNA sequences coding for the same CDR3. The DNA for the CDR3 is TGTGCCAGCAGCTTAGACGGACAGGGTAGCCAGCCCCAGCATTTT. Its protein product is CASSLDGQGSQPQHF. The chain joins TRBV7-2 to TRBJ1-5; 8 nucleotides line up with TRBD1. The CDR3 contains 15 residues. J lost 7 bases, V lost 1 base, and 6 bases had no gene match. The germline gives CDR1 SGHTA, CDR2 FQGNSA.

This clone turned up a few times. Written as DNA, the CDR3 is TGTGCCAGCAGCTCACAGGGGGCAGCCTACGAGCAGTACTTC. Encoded protein: CASSSQGAAYEQYF. The rearrangement links TRBV7-2 to TRBJ2-7, with 9 bases that match TRBD1. The trim removed 4 bases at V and 2 bases at J, leaving 3 bases unmatched. The CDR3 extends over 14 amino acids. Germline CDR1 reads SGHTA; CDR2 reads FQGNSA.

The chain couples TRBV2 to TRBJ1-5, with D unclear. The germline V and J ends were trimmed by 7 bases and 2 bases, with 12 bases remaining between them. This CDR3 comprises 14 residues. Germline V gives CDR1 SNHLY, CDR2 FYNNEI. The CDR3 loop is CASNHEGGNQPQHF. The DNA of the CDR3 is TGTGCCAGCAACCACGAGGGTGGCAATCAGCCCCAGCATTTT.

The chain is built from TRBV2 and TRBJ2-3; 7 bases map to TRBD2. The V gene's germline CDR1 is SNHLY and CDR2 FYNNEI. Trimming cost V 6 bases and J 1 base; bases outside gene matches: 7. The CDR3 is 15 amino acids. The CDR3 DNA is TGTGCCAGCAGGCCCCGAACTAGCGGCACAGATACGCAGTATTTT. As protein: CASRPRTSGTDTQYF. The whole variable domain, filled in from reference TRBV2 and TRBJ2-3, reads EPEVTQTPSHQVTQMGQEVILRCVPISNHLYFYWYRQILGQKVEFLVSFYNNEISEKSEIFDDQFSVERPDGSNFTLKIRSTKLEDSAMYFCASRPRTSGTDTQYFGPGTRLTVL.

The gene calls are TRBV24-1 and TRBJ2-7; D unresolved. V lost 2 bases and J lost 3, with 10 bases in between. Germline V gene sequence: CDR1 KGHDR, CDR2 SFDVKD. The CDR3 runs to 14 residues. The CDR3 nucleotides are TGTGCCACCAGTGATTCCCGTTCGGGCTACGAGCAGTACTTC. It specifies CATSDSRSGYEQYF.

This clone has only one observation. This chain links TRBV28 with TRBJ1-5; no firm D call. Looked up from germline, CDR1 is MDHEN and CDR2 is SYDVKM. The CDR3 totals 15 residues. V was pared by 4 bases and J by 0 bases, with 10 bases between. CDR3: CASSSGDHSNQPQHF. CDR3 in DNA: TGTGCCAGCAGTTCGGGTGACCATAGCAATCAGCCCCAGCATTTT.

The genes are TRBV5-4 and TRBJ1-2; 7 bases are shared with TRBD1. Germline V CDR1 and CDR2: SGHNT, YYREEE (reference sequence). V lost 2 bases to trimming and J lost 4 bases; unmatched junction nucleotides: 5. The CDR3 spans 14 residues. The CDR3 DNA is TGTGCCAGCAGCTTTTCCGGGACAGTCTATGGCTACACCTTC. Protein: CASSFSGTVYGYTF.